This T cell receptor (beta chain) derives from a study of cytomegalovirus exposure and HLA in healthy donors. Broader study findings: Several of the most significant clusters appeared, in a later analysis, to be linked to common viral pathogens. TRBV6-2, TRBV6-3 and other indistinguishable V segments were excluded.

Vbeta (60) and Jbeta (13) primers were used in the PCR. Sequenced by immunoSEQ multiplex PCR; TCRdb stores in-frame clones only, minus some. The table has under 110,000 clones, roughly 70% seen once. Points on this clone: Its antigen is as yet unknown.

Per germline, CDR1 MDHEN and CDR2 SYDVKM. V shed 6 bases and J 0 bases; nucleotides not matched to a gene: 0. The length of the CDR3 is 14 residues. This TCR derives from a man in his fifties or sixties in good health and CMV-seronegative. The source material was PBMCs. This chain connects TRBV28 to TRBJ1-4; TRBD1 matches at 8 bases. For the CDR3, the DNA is TGTGCCAGCAGACAGGGGGCAACTAATGAAAAACTGTTTTTT. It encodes CASRQGATNEKLFF.